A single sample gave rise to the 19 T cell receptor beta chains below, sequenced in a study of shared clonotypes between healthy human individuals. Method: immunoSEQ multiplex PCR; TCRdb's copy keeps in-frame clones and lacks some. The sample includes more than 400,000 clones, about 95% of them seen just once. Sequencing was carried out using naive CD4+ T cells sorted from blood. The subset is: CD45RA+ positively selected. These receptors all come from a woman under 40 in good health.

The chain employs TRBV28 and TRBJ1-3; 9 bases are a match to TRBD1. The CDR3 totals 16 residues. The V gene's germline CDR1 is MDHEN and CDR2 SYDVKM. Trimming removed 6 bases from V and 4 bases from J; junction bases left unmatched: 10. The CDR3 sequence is CASSTPGQGAGNTIYF. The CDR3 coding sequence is TGTGCCAGCAGCACACCGGGACAGGGCGCAGGAAACACCATATATTTT.

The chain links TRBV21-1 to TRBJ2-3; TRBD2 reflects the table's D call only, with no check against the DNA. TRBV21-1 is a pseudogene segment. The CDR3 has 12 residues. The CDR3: CAIHSGTDTQYF. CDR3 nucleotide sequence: TGTGCCATCCATTCGGGCACAGATACGCAGTATTTT.

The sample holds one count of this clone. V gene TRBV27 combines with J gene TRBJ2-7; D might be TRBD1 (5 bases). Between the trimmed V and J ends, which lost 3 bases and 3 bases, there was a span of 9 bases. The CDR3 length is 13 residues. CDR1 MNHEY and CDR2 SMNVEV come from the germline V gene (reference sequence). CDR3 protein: CASSLGRFYEQYF. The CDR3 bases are TGTGCCAGCAGTTTGGGGCGCTTCTACGAGCAGTACTTC.

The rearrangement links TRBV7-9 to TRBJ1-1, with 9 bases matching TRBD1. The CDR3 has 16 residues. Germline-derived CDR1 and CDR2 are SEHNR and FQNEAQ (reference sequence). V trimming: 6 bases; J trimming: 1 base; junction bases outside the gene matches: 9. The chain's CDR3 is CASSRDRGARNTEAFF. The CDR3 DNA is TGTGCCAGCAGTCGCGACAGGGGGGCACGGAACACTGAAGCTTTCTTT.

CDR3 nucleotide sequence: TGTGCCAGCAGTTCGGGACTAGCGGGAGCAGAGACCCAGTACTTC. Its translation is CASSSGLAGAETQYF. The chain is built from TRBV27 and TRBJ2-5, with 14 nucleotides matching TRBD2. Germline CDR1 is MNHEY and CDR2 is SMNVEV (reference sequence). This CDR3 has 15 amino acids. V lost 4 bases, J lost 4 bases, and 2 bases stayed unmatched.

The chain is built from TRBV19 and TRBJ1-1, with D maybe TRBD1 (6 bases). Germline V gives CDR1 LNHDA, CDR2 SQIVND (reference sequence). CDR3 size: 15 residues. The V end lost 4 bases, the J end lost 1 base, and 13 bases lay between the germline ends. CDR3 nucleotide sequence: TGTGCCAGTAGTACCCAACGGACAGCGAACACTGAAGCTTTCTTT. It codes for CASSTQRTANTEAFF.

CDR3 region: CAIGPGSNEQFF. The CDR3, as DNA: TGTGCCATCGGGCCCGGGTCGAATGAGCAGTTCTTC. V and J are TRBV10-3 and TRBJ2-1; no clear D. V was pared by 8 bases and J by 7 bases, with 12 bases between. CDR1 and CDR2 (germline): ENHRY, SYGVKD. This CDR3 comprises 12 residues.

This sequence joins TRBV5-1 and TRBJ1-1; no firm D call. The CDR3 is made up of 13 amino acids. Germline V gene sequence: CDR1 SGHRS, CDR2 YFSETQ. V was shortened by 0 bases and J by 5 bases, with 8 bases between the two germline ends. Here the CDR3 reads CASSLEWRTEAFF. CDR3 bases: TGCGCCAGCAGCTTGGAGTGGCGAACTGAAGCTTTCTTT.

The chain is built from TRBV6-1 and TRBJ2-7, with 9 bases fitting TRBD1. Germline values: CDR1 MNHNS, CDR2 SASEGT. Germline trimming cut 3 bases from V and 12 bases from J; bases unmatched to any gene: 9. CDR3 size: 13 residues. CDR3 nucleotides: TGTGCCAGCAGTGAGGGACCGAGGGACAGGGCGTACTTC. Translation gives CASSEGPRDRAYF.

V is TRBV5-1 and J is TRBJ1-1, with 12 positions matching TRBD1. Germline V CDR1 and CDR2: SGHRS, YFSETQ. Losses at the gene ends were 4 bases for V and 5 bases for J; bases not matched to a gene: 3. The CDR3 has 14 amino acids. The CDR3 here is CASSGGQGATEAFF. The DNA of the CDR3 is TGCGCCAGCAGCGGGGGACAGGGGGCAACTGAAGCTTTCTTT.

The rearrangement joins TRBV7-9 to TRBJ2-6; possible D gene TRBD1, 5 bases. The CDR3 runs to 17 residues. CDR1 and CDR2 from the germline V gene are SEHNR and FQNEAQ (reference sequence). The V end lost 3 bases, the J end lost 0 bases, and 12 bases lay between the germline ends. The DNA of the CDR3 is TGTGCCAGCAGCTTCTTCGGCGGACACTCTGGGGCCAACGTCCTGACTTTC. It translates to CASSFFGGHSGANVLTF. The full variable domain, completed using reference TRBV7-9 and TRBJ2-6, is DTGVSQNPRHKITKRGQNVTFRCDPISEHNRLYWYRQTLGQGPEFLTYFQNEAQLEKSRLLSDRFSAERPKGSFSTLEIQRTEQGDSAMYLCASSFFGGHSGANVLTFGAGSRLTVL.

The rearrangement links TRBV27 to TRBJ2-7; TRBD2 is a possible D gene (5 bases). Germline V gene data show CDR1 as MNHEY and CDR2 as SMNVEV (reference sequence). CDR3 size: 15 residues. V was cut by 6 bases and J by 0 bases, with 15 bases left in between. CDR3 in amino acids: CASRTRAADSYEQYF. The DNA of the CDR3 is TGTGCCAGCAGGACGCGGGCTGCGGACTCCTACGAGCAGTACTTC.

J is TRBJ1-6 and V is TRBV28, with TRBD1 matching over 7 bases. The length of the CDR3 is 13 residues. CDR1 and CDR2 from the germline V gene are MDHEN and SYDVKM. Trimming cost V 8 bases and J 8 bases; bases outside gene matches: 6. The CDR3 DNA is TGTGCCAGCCTCGAGCAGGGGGATTCACCCCTCCACTTT. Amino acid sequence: CASLEQGDSPLHF.

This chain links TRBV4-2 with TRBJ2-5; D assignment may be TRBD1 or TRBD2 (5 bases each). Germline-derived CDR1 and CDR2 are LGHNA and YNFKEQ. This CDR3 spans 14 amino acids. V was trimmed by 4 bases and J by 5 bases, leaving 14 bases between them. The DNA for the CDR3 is TGTGCCAGCAGCCCCGAGGGACCGGCGGAGACCCAGTACTTC. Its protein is CASSPEGPAETQYF.

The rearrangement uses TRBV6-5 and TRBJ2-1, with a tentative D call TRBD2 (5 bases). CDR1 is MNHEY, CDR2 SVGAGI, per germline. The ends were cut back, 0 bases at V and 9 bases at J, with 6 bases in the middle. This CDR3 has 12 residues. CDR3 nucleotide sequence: TGTGCCAGCAGTTACTCGAGGGCTGAGCAGTTCTTC. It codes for CASSYSRAEQFF.

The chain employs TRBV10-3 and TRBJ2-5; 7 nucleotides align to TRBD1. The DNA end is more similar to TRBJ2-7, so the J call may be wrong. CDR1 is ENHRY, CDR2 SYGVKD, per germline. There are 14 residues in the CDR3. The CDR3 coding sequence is TGTGCCTCCGGGGAACAGGGGAGCTCCTACGAGCAGTACTTC. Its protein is CASGEQGSSYEQYF.

The CDR3 loop is CASSLDEGTYEQYF. The CDR3, as DNA: TGTGCCAGCAGCTTAGATGAGGGGACCTACGAGCAGTACTTC. The chain combines TRBV7-6 with TRBJ2-7, with D possibly called TRBD1 or TRBD2 (5 bases each). The CDR3 is made up of 14 amino acids. Trimming left V 1 base short and J 2 bases short, with 9 bases between. CDR1 is SGHVS, CDR2 FNYEAQ, per germline.

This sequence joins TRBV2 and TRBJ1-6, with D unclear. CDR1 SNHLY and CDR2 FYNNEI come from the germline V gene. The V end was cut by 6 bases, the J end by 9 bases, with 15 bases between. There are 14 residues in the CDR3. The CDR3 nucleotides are TGTGCCAGCAGGATATCGAGAACGGCTTCACCCCTCCACTTT. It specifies CASRISRTASPLHF.

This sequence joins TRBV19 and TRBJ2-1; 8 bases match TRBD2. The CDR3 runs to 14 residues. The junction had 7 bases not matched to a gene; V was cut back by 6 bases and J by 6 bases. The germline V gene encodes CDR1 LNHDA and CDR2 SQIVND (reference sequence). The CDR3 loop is CASSLQRGTNEQFF. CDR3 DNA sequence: TGTGCCAGTAGCCTCCAGCGGGGGACCAATGAGCAGTTCTTC.